This TCR beta chain was recovered during a study of CD8+ T cells in alopecia areata. Sequencing templates came from extracted RNA that was reverse transcribed into cDNA. This table comes from immunoSEQ multiplex PCR, and its TCRdb copy is limited to in-frame clones, with some not included. The sample comprises approximately 210,000 clones, 66% of which are singletons, and 1% to 1.5% rests with the top ten. The sample's treatment: oral pan-JAK inhibitor, 5-10 mg twice daily. Researchers gathered lesional scalp punch biopsies and peripheral blood from patients with alopecia areata. The CDR3 loop spans 13 amino acids. Germline loops: CDR1 SQVTM, CDR2 ANQGSEA. With 1 base removed from V and 10 bases from J, the gap between germline ends came to 14 bases.

Sequences were derived from CD4+ T cells sorted from blood, sampled at approximately week 45, from a patient treated with tofacitinib. The receptor's source is a human donor with alopecia areata. The chain couples TRBV29-1 to TRBJ1-5; D is perhaps TRBD1 (5 bases). The CDR3 reads CSVEVAAGVPQHF. CDR3 bases: TGCAGCGTTGAAGTAGCGGCGGGGGTTCCCCAGCATTTT.